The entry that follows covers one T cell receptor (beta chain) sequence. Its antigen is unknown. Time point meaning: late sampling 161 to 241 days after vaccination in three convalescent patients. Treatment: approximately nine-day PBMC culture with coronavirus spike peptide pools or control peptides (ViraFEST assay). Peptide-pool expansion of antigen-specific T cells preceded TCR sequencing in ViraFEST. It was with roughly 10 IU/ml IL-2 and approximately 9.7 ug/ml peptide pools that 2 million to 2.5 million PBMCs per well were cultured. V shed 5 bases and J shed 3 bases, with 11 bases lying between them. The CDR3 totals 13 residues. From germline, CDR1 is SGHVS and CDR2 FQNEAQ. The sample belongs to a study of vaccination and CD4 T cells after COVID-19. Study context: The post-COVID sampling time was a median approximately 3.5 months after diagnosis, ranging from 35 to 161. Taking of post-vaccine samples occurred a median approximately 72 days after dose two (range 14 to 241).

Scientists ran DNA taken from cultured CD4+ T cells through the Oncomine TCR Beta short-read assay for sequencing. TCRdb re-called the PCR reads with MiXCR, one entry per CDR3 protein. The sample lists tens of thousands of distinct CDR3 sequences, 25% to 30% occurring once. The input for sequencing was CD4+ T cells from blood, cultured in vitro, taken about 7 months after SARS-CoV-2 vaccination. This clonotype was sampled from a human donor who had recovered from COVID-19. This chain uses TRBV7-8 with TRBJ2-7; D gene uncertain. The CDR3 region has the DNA TGTGCCAGCAGCGCTGACACCTACTACGAGCAGTACTTC. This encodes CASSADTYYEQYF.